These 9 T cell receptor beta chains came from one sample sequenced in a study of T cells in women clearing cervical HPV infection. Clones were sequenced by immunoSEQ multiplex PCR, and TCRdb holds only the in-frame ones, with some missing. The sample has roughly 37,000 clones, and its top ten clones hold around 6.5%. The sample consisted of blood buffy coat. The receptors derive from a woman aged 18 to 75 with a cervical HPV16 infection that either progressed to CIN3+ or cleared (not recorded which).

Comments on this clone: The read ends 3 residues before the CDR3 terminus; that terminus is restored from the germline J gene. The chain employs TRBV29-1 and TRBJ2-3, with TRBD1 as a possible D gene (5 bases). The CDR3 has 11 residues. Germline CDR1 is SQVTM and CDR2 is ANQGSEA. Incomplete CDR3 DNA: TGCAGCGTTGAGGGGCCGGAGACG. Residues: CSVEGPET. In full, the CDR3 reads CSVEGPETQYF.

A word on this clone: Sequencing ends 3 residues short of the CDR3 end; the germline J gene provides the rest. The rearrangement joins TRBV7-2 to TRBJ2-3; 7 nucleotides agree with TRBD1. Germline loops: CDR1 SGHTA, CDR2 FQGNSA. The CDR3 covers 14 residues. Incomplete CDR3 DNA: TGTGCCAGCACCCCGACAGGGACAAATCAGCCG. Residues: CASTPTGTNQP. The CDR3 reads in full as CASTPTGTNQPQYF.

Comments on this clone: The missing CDR3 end, 3 residues past where the read stops, is filled in from the germline J gene. This sequence joins TRBV10-3 and TRBJ1-2, with TRBD1 as a possible D gene (6 bases). Germline V gene lookup returns CDR1 ENHRY and CDR2 SYGVKD. The V end was cut by 5 bases, the J end by 0 bases, with 10 bases between. CDR3 length equals 14 residues. The sequenced CDR3 bases are TGTGCCATCAGTATACAGGGAGCTAACTATGGC. Amino acids: CAISIQGANYG. The full CDR3 is CAISIQGANYGYTF.

On this clone itself: Read data end 3 residues before the CDR3 end; the end is taken from the germline J gene. The rearrangement uses TRBV7-9 and TRBJ2-7, with D perhaps matching TRBD2 (5 bases). CDR3 length equals 13 residues. Trimming pared 3 bases from V and 2 bases from J, leaving 8 bases between. In germline, CDR1 is SEHNR, CDR2 FQNEAQ (reference sequence). The CDR3 protein is CASSLERAYEQYF. Partial CDR3 DNA: TGTGCCAGCAGCTTGGAGAGGGCCTACGAG. Full variable domain (missing parts from reference TRBV7-9 and TRBJ2-7): DTGVSQNPRHKITKRGQNVTFRCDPISEHNRLYWYRQTLGQGPEFLTYFQNEAQLEKSRLLSDRFSAERPKGSFSTLEIQRTEQGDSAMYLCASSLERAYEQYFGPGTRLTVT.

On this clone: The CDR3 goes on 3 residues after the read ends, and that part is filled in from the germline J gene. The V and J genes are TRBV28 and TRBJ1-1, with D hard to call. This CDR3 region has 12 residues. CDR1 MDHEN and CDR2 SYDVKM come from the germline V gene. Trimming stripped 6 bases from V and 3 bases from J, with 8 bases between. The covered CDR3 bases are TGTGCCAGCAGGCCCGGTCACACTGAA. Protein sequence: CASRPGHTE. The full CDR3 is CASRPGHTEAFF.

Concerning this clone: Sequencing ends 3 residues short of the CDR3 end; the germline J gene provides the rest. The chain links TRBV7-6 to TRBJ1-4, with D possibly being TRBD1 (6 bases). Per the germline V gene, CDR1 is SGHVS and CDR2 is FNYEAQ. This CDR3 is built from 10 residues. The CDR3 protein is CASRETGLFF. The DNA read from the CDR3 is TGTGCCAGCAGGGAGACAGGA.

In regard to this clone: The CDR3 end falls 3 residues outside the read, so it is completed with the germline J gene. The gene calls are TRBV2 and TRBJ1-6; D possibly corresponds to TRBD1 (5 bases). Trimming pared 4 bases from V and 7 bases from J, leaving 14 bases between. Germline V gives CDR1 SNHLY, CDR2 FYNNEI. The CDR3 sequence is 15 residues long. CDR3 DNA, as far as it was read: TGTGCCAGCAGTGGGGGGGGTAGGCAGAATTCACCC. As protein: CASSGGGRQNSP. The complete CDR3 protein is CASSGGGRQNSPLHF.

As for this clone: The read terminates 3 residues ahead of where the CDR3 ends, so the germline J gene completes it. This sequence joins TRBV5-1 and TRBJ2-7; TRBD2 is a possible D gene (6 bases). The CDR3 spans 16 residues. V was cut by 3 bases and J by 3 bases, with 19 bases left in between. Germline CDR1 and CDR2: SGHRS and YFSETQ. CDR3 DNA (partial): TGCGCCAGCAGCTCTGACTGGCGGGGATCGAACTACGAG. It is translated as CASSSDWRGSNYE. The whole CDR3 sequence is CASSSDWRGSNYEQYF.

As for this clone: The CDR3 is cut off 3 residues early in the read; its end comes from the germline J gene. The rearrangement links TRBV11-1 to TRBJ2-7; 8 bases are a match to TRBD2. The CDR3 extends over 15 amino acids. Trimming removed 1 base from V and 2 bases from J; junction bases left unmatched: 4. CDR1 and CDR2 (germline): SGHAT, FQDESV (reference sequence). The sequenced CDR3 bases are TGTGCCAGCAGCTTAGAAGCGGGAGCGACCTACGAG. Its translation: CASSLEAGATYE. The whole CDR3 reads CASSLEAGATYEQYF. The full variable domain, completed using reference TRBV11-1 and TRBJ2-7, is EAEVAQSPRYKITEKSQAVAFWCDPISGHATLYWYRQILGQGPELLVQFQDESVVDDSQLPKDRFSAERLKGVDSTLKIQPAELGDSAMYLCASSLEAGATYEQYFGPGTRLTVT.